The source of this TCR beta chain is a study of early T cells in non-severe SARS-CoV-2 infection. In germline, CDR1 is MNHEY, CDR2 SVGEGT. V shed 0 bases, J shed 3 bases, and the junction held 4 bases outside the gene matches. CDR3 size: 16 residues. One entry per CDR3 protein results from TCRdb running MiXCR on the 5' RACE reads. The sample consists of about 33,000 distinct CDR3 sequences, under 5.5% of them appearing once. Input material: whole blood. This receptor was identified in an adult who was a healthcare worker with PCR-confirmed SARS-CoV-2 infection or an uninfected control (not recorded which). V and J are TRBV6-2 or TRBV6-3 and TRBJ1-1; 10 bases are a match to TRBD1. CDR3 nucleotide sequence: TGTGCCAGCAGTTACTCGGACAGGGGGACGGACACTGAAGCTTTCTTT. Translated, it gives CASSYSDRGTDTEAFF.